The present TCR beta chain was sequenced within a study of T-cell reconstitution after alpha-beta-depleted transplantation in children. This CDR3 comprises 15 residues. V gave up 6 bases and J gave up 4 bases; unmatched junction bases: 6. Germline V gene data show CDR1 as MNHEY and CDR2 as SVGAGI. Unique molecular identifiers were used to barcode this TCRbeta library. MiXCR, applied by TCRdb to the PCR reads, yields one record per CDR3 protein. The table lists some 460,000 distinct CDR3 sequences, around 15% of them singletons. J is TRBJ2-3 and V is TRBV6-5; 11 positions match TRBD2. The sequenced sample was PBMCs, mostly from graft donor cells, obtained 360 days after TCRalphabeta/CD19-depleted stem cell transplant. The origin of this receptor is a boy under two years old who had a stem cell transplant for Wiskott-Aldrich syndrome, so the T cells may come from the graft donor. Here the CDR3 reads CASRLAGGPADTQYF. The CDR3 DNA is TGTGCCAGCAGGTTAGCGGGGGGGCCCGCAGATACGCAGTATTTT.